Following are 2 T cell receptor beta chains from one sample sequenced in a study of sequential checkpoint blockade in melanoma. The treatment here: randomized to nivolumab then ipilimumab (arm A) or the reverse (arm B). Clones were sequenced by immunoSEQ multiplex PCR, and TCRdb holds only the in-frame ones, with some missing. The data hold more than 5,000 clones, with 25% to 30% observed a single time. Here the sequenced sample was tumor tissue (inferred from file names), taken from a patient given nivolumab and ipilimumab in sequence. The receptors were sampled from a human donor with melanoma.

This clone was detected only a few times. The chain carries TRBV30 and TRBJ1-2; D is uncertain. The CDR3 is 15 residues long. Trimming removed 4 bases from V and 0 bases from J, with 15 bases in between. Germline CDR1 GTSNPN, CDR2 SVGIG (reference sequence). In DNA, the CDR3 is TGTGCCTGGACCACCAGGCGTTCCCCTAACTATGGCTACACCTTC. Its protein is CAWTTRRSPNYGYTF.

The V gene is TRBV28, the J gene TRBJ2-7; the D gene could be TRBD1 or TRBD2 (6 bases each). The CDR3 covers 15 residues. Between the trimmed V and J ends, which lost 3 bases and 2 bases, there was a span of 14 bases. Germline loops: CDR1 MDHEN, CDR2 SYDVKM. The CDR3 bases are TGTGCCAGCAGTTTGGGGGGCCCTAAGACCTACGAGCAGTACTTC. Encoded protein: CASSLGGPKTYEQYF.